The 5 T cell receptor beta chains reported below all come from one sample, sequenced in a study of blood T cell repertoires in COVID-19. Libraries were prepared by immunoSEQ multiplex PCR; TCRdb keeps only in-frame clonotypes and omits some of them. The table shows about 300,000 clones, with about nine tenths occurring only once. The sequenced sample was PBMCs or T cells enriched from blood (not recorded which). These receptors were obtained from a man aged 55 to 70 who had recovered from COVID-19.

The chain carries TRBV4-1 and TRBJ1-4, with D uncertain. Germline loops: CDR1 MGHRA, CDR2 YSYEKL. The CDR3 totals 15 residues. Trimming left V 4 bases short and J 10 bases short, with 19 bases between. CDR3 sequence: CASSLEGSRIGKLFF. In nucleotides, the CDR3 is TGCGCCAGCAGCCTTGAGGGTAGCCGGATTGGAAAACTGTTTTTT.

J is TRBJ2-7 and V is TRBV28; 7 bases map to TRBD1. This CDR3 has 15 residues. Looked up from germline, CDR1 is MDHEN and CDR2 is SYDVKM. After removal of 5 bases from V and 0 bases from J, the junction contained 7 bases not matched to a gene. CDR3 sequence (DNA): TGTGCCAGCAGTAGGGCAGGGGGACCCTCCTACGAGCAGTACTTC. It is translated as CASSRAGGPSYEQYF. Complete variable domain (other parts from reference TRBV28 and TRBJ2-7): DVKVTQSSRYLVKRTGEKVFLECVQDMDHENMFWYRQDPGLGLRLIYFSYDVKMKEKGDIPEGYSVSREKKERFSLILESASTNQTSMYLCASSRAGGPSYEQYFGPGTRLTVT.

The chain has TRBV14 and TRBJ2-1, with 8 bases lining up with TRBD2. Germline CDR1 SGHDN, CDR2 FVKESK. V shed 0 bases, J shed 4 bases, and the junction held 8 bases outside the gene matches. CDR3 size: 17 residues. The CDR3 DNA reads TGTGCCAGCAGCCAAGATCTGGCAGCGGGAGTGTACAATGAGCAGTTCTTC. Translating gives CASSQDLAAGVYNEQFF.

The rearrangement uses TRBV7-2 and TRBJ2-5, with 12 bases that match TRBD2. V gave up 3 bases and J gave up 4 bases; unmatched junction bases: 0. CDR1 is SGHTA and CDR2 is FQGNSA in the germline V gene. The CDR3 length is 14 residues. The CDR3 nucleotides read TGTGCCAGCAGCTTGACTAGCGGGAGAGAGACCCAGTACTTC. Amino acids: CASSLTSGRETQYF.

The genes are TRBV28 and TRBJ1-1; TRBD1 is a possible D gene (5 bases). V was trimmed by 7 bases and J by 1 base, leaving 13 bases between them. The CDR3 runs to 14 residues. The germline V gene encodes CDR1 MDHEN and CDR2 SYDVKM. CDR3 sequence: CASTTGTWNTEAFF. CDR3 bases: TGTGCCAGCACCACAGGAACCTGGAACACTGAAGCTTTCTTT. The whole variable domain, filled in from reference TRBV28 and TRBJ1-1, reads DVKVTQSSRYLVKRTGEKVFLECVQDMDHENMFWYRQDPGLGLRLIYFSYDVKMKEKGDIPEGYSVSREKKERFSLILESASTNQTSMYLCASTTGTWNTEAFFGQGTRLTVV.